Detailed here is one TCR beta chain. Its cognate antigen is unknown. This specimen comes from a study of shared clonotypes between healthy human individuals. About the study: CD4 naive and CD4 memory each took three plates per donor, while CD8 naive took two and CD8 memory one.

Study-level points and caveats: Approximately 5.3% was the fraction of naive CD4 clonotypes found shared across several donors.

Germline V CDR1 and CDR2: KGHSY, FQNENV. This CDR3 is 13 amino acids long. V was clipped by 7 bases and J by 5 bases, with 14 bases between them. Libraries were prepared by immunoSEQ multiplex PCR; TCRdb keeps only in-frame clonotypes and omits some of them. This table has about 2.4 million clones, 93% appearing once. The chain has TRBV16 and TRBJ1-2; a weak D match, TRBD1 (6 bases). The source of this sequence is a man aged 18 to 29 in good health. Some clones in this sample may be carry-over from other donors' samples. Sequencing used naive CD4+ T cells from PBMCs. Subset given: CD45RA+ positively selected. CDR3 residues: CASNQDRLYGYTF. The CDR3 bases are TGTGCCAGCAACCAGGACAGACTTTATGGCTACACCTTC.